The sequence of this T cell receptor beta chain was determined in a study of lung T cells in sarcoidosis with Löfgren's syndrome. Study details: Löfgren's syndrome patients were the main repertoire analysis focus.

Study-wide points: Versus controls, Löfgren's syndrome patients reportedly showed TRAV12-1 and TRBV2 as most expanded. Multiple Löfgren's syndrome patients reportedly shared TRAV12-1 and TRBV2 CDR3 motifs.

The CDR3 spans 19 residues. The V segment lost 6 bases and the J segment 0 bases; nucleotides outside the gene matches: 14. Per the germline V gene, CDR1 is MNHNS and CDR2 is SASEGT. Notes on this clonotype: Its matching antigen is unknown.

TCRdb re-analysed the reads in MiXCR, keeping a single row per CDR3 protein. The sample has tens of thousands of distinct CDR3 sequences, 21% seen once. This clonotype originated in a human donor with sarcoidosis (Löfgren's syndrome or another form), or a control subject (not recorded which). The sequencing input was CD4+ T cells from PBMCs. V is TRBV6-1 and J is TRBJ1-4, with 9 bases identical to TRBD1. The CDR3 spells CASSRGTGRVSATNEKLFF. The CDR3 DNA reads TGTGCCAGCAGCCGCGGGACAGGGAGGGTTTCAGCAACTAATGAAAAACTGTTTTTT.